This T cell receptor beta chain was profiled in a study of T cell clones after liver transplantation. Study overall: In this trial, immunosuppression withdrawal was attempted within 2 years of liver transplant.

This table comes from immunoSEQ multiplex PCR, and its TCRdb copy is limited to in-frame clones, with some not included. This table holds about 78,000 clones, 80% found once. The specimen was CD4+ T cells from blood, collected before liver transplant. The receptor comes from a human donor who received a liver transplant.

The CDR3 sequence: CASLPGGRGLGSEAFF. Written as DNA, the CDR3 is TGTGCCAGCCTACCCGGGGGGAGGGGGCTTGGGTCTGAAGCTTTCTTT. The chain has TRBV27 and TRBJ1-1; the match to TRBD1 covers 7 bases. This CDR3 has 16 residues. Germline loops: CDR1 MNHEY, CDR2 SMNVEV (reference sequence). The V segment lost 8 bases and the J segment 6 bases; nucleotides outside the gene matches: 18.